This T cell receptor beta chain is from a study of T cell responses to AZD1222 COVID-19 vaccine. V lost 6 bases, J lost 4 bases, and 15 bases lay in between. The CDR3 loop spans 14 amino acids. The germline CDR1 and CDR2 sequences are LNHDA and SQIVND (reference sequence). Sequencing used immunoSEQ multiplex PCR; TCRdb keeps in-frame clones, though not all of them. The table lists 70,000 to 100,000 clones, around nine tenths of them singletons. The specimen comprised peripheral blood, sampled 28 days after the second AZD1222 dose. The TCR originated in an adult who received the AZD1222 COVID-19 vaccine. The V and J genes are TRBV19 and TRBJ1-2; D perhaps matches TRBD1 (6 bases). CDR3 DNA sequence: TGTGCCAGTAGGATGAGGGGGTACGGCTATGGCTACACCTTC. Amino acids: CASRMRGYGYGYTF.